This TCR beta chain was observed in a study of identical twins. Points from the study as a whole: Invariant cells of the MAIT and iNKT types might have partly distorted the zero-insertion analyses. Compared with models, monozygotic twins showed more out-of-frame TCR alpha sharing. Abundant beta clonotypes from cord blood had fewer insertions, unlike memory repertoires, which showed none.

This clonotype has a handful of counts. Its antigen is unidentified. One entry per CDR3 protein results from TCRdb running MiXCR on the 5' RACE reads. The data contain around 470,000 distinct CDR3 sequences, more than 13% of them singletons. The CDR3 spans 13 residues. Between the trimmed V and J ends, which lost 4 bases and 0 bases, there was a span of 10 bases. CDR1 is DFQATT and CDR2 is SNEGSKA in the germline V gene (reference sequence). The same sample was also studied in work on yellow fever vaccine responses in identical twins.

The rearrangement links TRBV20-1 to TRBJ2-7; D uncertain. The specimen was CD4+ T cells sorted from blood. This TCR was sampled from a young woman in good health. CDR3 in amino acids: CSATGSLSYEQYF. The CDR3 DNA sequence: TGCAGTGCTACCGGGTCCCTCTCCTACGAGCAGTACTTC.